One and the same sample provided the 8 T cell receptor beta chains below, sequenced in a study of OX40 agonist ivuxolimab in advanced cancers. Library preparation employed the immunoSEQ multiplex PCR assay. TCRdb took this table from immuneACCESS and kept in-frame rearrangements with V and J called. Such tables lack part of the clones; where checked against another copy, unresolved V genes explain under half of the gap, and the rest is unexplained. This sample has some 77,000 clones in its table, and around 83% of those were observed once. Of the sample, 0.9% to 1.2% falls within the top ten clones. The input for sequencing was CD4+ or CD8+ T cells sorted from blood, taken in a trial of the OX40 agonist ivuxolimab. The origin of the receptors is an adult with an advanced solid tumor such as melanoma, head and neck, liver or kidney cancer.

The chain carries TRBV28 and TRBJ2-3, with TRBD1 as a possible D gene (6 bases). The CDR3 loop spans 14 amino acids. Trimming left V 7 bases short and J 0 bases short, with 11 bases between. Looked up from germline, CDR1 is MDHEN and CDR2 is SYDVKM. CDR3 amino acids: CASIQGSSTDTQYF. As DNA, the CDR3 is TGTGCCAGCATACAGGGATCTAGCACAGATACGCAGTATTTT.

DNA for the CDR3: TGTGCCAGCAGCCACCGACAGTTTGGGACTAATTCACCCCTCCACTTT. Protein product: CASSHRQFGTNSPLHF. The rearrangement uses TRBV5-4 and TRBJ1-6; a weak D match, TRBD1 (5 bases). Germline V gene data show CDR1 as SGHNT and CDR2 as YYREEE (reference sequence). Trimming stripped 4 bases from V and 6 bases from J, with 17 bases between. The CDR3 runs to 16 residues.

The chain carries TRBV10-2 and TRBJ1-5; D unclear. Trimming stripped 6 bases from V and 0 bases from J, with 9 bases between. Germline assignment: CDR1 WSHSY and CDR2 SAAADI. This CDR3 spans 14 amino acids. The CDR3 DNA reads TGCGCCAGCAGGATGGAACATAGCAATCAGCCCCAGCATTTT. It translates to CASRMEHSNQPQHF.

The V call is TRBV6-6, the J call TRBJ2-7, with D perhaps matching TRBD1 or TRBD2 (5 bases each). The CDR3 length is 15 residues. Germline V gene sequence: CDR1 MNHNY, CDR2 SVGAGI (reference sequence). With 2 bases removed from V and 0 bases from J, the gap between germline ends came to 11 bases. CDR3 protein: CASSYERGSSYEQYF. CDR3 bases: TGTGCCAGCAGTTACGAGAGGGGCTCCTCCTACGAGCAGTACTTC.

The rearrangement uses TRBV19 and TRBJ2-7; the match to TRBD2 covers 7 bases. Germline CDR1 is LNHDA and CDR2 is SQIVND (reference sequence). The CDR3 spans 14 residues. V trimming: 6 bases; J trimming: 2 bases; junction bases outside the gene matches: 7. In nucleotides, the CDR3 is TGTGCCAGTAGCTCTAGCGGAGTACCCTACGAGCAGTACTTC. Translating gives CASSSSGVPYEQYF.

This chain links TRBV10-3 with TRBJ2-7, with D possibly being TRBD2 (6 bases). Germline V CDR1 and CDR2: ENHRY, SYGVKD. The CDR3 spans 19 residues. The V end was cut by 0 bases, the J end by 1 base, with 22 bases between. The CDR3 region has the DNA TGTGCCATCAGTGAGTCATTAGGCGTCAGAACTAGCATTTCCTACGAGCAGTACTTC. Translated, it gives CAISESLGVRTSISYEQYF.

This chain links TRBV7-8 with TRBJ2-7; D is ambiguous. The CDR3 runs to 13 residues. Germline assignment: CDR1 SGHVS and CDR2 FQNEAQ. V was shortened by 4 bases and J by 2 bases, with 9 bases between the two germline ends. In nucleotides, the CDR3 is TGTGCCAGCAGCTCTTACTTAACCTACGAGCAGTACTTC. This sequence encodes CASSSYLTYEQYF.

The V call is TRBV11-3, the J call TRBJ2-3; possibly TRBD1 for D (6 bases). Trimming took off 1 base at V and 2 bases at J, with 25 bases between the two ends. Germline V gives CDR1 SGHNT, CDR2 YENEEA. The CDR3 has 20 residues. The CDR3 DNA is TGTGCCAGCAGCTTAGTATCGAGGGGGAAAGACCTCTTACCCACAGATACGCAGTATTTT. Translated, it gives CASSLVSRGKDLLPTDTQYF.